This T cell receptor (beta chain) comes out of a study of regulatory T cells in long-lasting Graves disease (dated by TCRdb to the early 2020s). For context, the study as a whole: Newly diagnosed Graves' disease patients had taken antithyroid drugs for less than 3 months. The study was conducted in China and was registered as a clinical trial. Peripheral blood TCR sequencing and RNA sequencing compared persistent Graves' disease patients with newly diagnosed Graves' disease patients. A total of 33 samples were covered by TCR sequencing, comprising some 13 persistent and 20 or so newly diagnosed Graves' disease patients. Study-wide conclusions, independent of this receptor: Persistent patients shared more public clonotypes among themselves (under 3,000) than newly diagnosed patients did (approximately 970). Only peripheral blood was studied, because thyroid tissue, the primary lesion, was inaccessible. Preferential use of TRBV28, TRBJ1-2 and TRBJ2-5 was observed in persistent disease, whereas TRBV20-1 and TRBJ2-1 were favored in newly diagnosed disease. Lower TCR Shannon entropy and fewer highly expanded clones were observed in persistent Graves' disease patients than in newly diagnosed patients, which suggested clonal expansion. Only the TCR beta chain was sequenced and analyzed. The authors acknowledged the small sample size as a limitation that may reduce accuracy.

The receptor library was made with multiplex PCR. These reads were obtained on an Illumina HiSeq 4000. iRepertoire HTBI primers and Arm-PCR amplification of CDR3 regions were used to construct TCR beta libraries. Before sequencing, the PCR products underwent gel purification. Regarding the original processing steps: A total of fewer than 70 TRBV and some 15 TRBJ segments were identified across samples and were used for gene usage analysis of CDR3 amino acid clonotypes. COPE and FqMerger were used to merge the filtered high-quality paired reads into contigs. BLAST was used to align contigs to IMGT TRBV, TRBD and TRBJ reference genes, and CDR3 was defined according to IMGT. Highly expanded clones were defined as clonotypes with a frequency above 0.1%. Shannon entropy was used to measure repertoire diversity, and the Gini coefficient was used to measure V-J evenness. Public clonotypes were defined as clonotypes shared by more than one individual. TCRdb reprocessing: public reads trimmed at Q25 with fastp, clones called with MiXCR, in-frame beta chains kept. Each entry is one CDR3 protein sequence, shown with its most common DNA and genes. The V and J calls follow TCRdb's processing rather than the paper's. The table for this sample lists a few hundred thousand distinct CDR3 sequences; approximately 16% of them were counted only once. The ten largest clonotypes hold approximately 7.8% of the sample.

In the paper's terms, the time point label means: newly diagnosed GD, antithyroid drugs for less than 3 months. RNA was extracted from PBMCs in TRIzol for both TCR sequencing and RNA sequencing. The diagnosis of Graves' disease followed American Thyroid Association guidelines. Patients for the study were recruited at an endocrinology department in Xi'an, China. Each patient gave approximately 9.7 milliliters of peripheral blood, collected in an EDTA anticoagulant tube. Ficoll Paque Plus density gradient separation was used to isolate PBMCs, and no further T cell sorting was done. An Agilent 2100 Bioanalyzer and agarose gel were used to check RNA quality, while a NanoDrop 2000 measured RNA concentration. Inclusive of the bounding cysteine and phenylalanine, the CDR3 is 15 residues long. Only the CDR3 DNA is retained, 45 bases long and in frame from the first base. CDR1 MNHEY and CDR2 SVGEGT were looked up in the germline V gene. The junction carries 12 bases between V and J, which are trimmed by 0 bases and 6 bases respectively.

This clonotype was seen at least ten times. It lacks a known antigen. No clone much larger than this one lies a single base away; base qualities are absent. This sample also belongs to another study, concerning T cells in Graves' hyperthyroidism and ophthalmopathy. The second source states: Stable Graves' hyperthyroidism was defined as the absence of progression to ophthalmopathy over 18 months of follow-up. Hyperthyroidism patients were aged 18 to 65 years and newly diagnosed, with disease duration of less than 2 months. Any patient with an uncontrolled infection, another autoimmune disease, pregnancy or lactation was excluded. Diagnoses were established on the basis of clinical symptoms, serum thyroxine and TRAb, thyroid ultrasound, and orbital computed tomography. The TCR CDR3 was subjected to a first round of RT-PCR using the HTBI primer set and the Qiagen OneStep RT-PCR kit. Most expanded thyroid clonotypes (frequency above 0.001) were also found in blood, which suggests that blood repertoires may mirror thyroid immune responses. A 13 V-J signature model separated ophthalmopathy from stable hyperthyroidism, with 87.88% sensitivity and about 81% specificity in cross-validation and 80%/75% in testing. In validation, progression to ophthalmopathy was predicted by the model with 65% to 71% sensitivity and just over 72% specificity, a median of 6.5 months before onset. TCR V-J signatures able to tell the groups apart were searched for in a discovery cohort of 100 patients, of whom around 43 had Graves' ophthalmopathy and 57 had stable Graves' hyperthyroidism. An independent validation cohort of around 19 hyperthyroidism patients and roughly 16 patients who later progressed to ophthalmopathy tested prospective prediction of ophthalmopathy. The 85 to 100 discovery patients were randomly split 7:3 into training and test sets. In over five Graves' hyperthyroidism patients, the study also compared T-cell repertoires from thyroid tissue with T-cell repertoires from blood. Once sampling was done, hyperthyroidism patients were given methimazole at a starting dose of 30 mg daily, whereas ophthalmopathy patients were given high-dose intravenous methylprednisolone. Libraries were constructed in a second round of multiplex PCR, after which size selection and purification were carried out. The libraries were sequenced on an Illumina HiSeq2000 using paired-end 100 bp reads. SOAPnuke was used to process the raw data, with reads discarded if the reads contained adapters or uncalled bases, had a mean Phred below 15, or lacked an exact constant-primer or identifier match. COPE v1.2.5 was used to merge the high-quality paired reads, and each unique nucleotide sequence was defined as a clonotype. MiTCR v1.1 was used to align clonotypes to the IMGT TRBV, TRBD and TRBJ reference segments. Analysis was restricted to V-J combinations with a frequency above 0.0001, which covered just over 98% of repertoires. A TCS score was defined as the ratio of F50 (clonal expansion) to E x V (chaos), with BLOSUM62-based TCRdist applied between CDR3 peptides within each V-J. Welch's t-statistics and random forest reduced approximately 520 V-J features to 10 to 15, which were used in a naive Bayes classifier (R e1071). Sample size was not statistically predetermined, and investigators were not blinded to group allocation. The paper describes TCR Vbeta CDR3 sequencing of fewer than 150 peripheral blood samples, made up of roughly 40 ophthalmopathy patients, 70 to 75 hyperthyroidism patients and roughly 17 progressor patients.

The input for sequencing was peripheral blood mononuclear cells (PBMCs), taken at new diagnosis, from a patient treated with antithyroid drugs. The TCR originated in a woman between 35 and 50 years old with Graves disease. Donor details come from another sample of the same person, matched by shared clones. Rearrangement joined TRBV6-2 or TRBV6-3 to TRBJ2-1, with TRBD1 as a weak D call on 6 bases. CDR3 region: CASSYSPDSPNEQFF. Here is the DNA: TGTGCCAGCAGTTACTCCCCGGACAGCCCCAATGAGCAGTTCTTC.